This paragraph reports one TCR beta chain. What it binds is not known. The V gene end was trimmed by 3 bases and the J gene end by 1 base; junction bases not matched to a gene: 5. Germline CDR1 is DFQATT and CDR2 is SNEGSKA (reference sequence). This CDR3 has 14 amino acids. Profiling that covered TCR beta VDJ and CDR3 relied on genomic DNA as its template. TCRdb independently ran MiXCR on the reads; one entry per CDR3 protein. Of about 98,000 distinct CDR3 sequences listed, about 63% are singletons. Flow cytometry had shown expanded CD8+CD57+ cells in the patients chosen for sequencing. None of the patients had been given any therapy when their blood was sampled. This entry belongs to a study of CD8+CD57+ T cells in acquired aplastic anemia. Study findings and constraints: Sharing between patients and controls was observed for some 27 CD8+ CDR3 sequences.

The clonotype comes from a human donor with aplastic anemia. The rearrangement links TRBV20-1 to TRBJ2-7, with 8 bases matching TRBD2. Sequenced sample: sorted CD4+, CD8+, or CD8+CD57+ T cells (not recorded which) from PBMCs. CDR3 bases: TGCAGTGCTAGCGAAGCGGGAGTGTCCTACGAGCAGTACTTC. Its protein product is CSASEAGVSYEQYF.